The entry below gives a single TCR beta chain sequence along with its context. Antigen: not known. The sample belongs to a study of PD-1 blockade in classical Hodgkin lymphoma. Regarding time point: newly diagnosed, previously untreated cHL patient sample. Magnetic negative selection, applied to thawed PBMCs, was used to isolate the CD8+ T cells. General study findings and limits: Newly diagnosed patients were said to have less baseline TCR diversity than healthy donors did.

This CDR3 has 15 residues. Trimming removed 4 bases at V and 0 bases at J, with 10 bases between. The germline gives CDR1 LGHNA, CDR2 YSLEER. Some clones are missing from TCRdb's copy, which holds only in-frame ones; the method was immunoSEQ multiplex PCR. The sample consists of around 10,000 clones, approximately 84% of them appearing once. The sample consisted of CD8+ T cells from blood. The rearrangement uses TRBV4-3 and TRBJ1-3, with a possible D match to TRBD1 (5 bases). This sequence originates from a human donor with classical Hodgkin lymphoma. CDR3 bases: TGCGCCAGCAGCCGCGGGACTGCCTCTGGAAACACCATATATTTT. This encodes CASSRGTASGNTIYF.